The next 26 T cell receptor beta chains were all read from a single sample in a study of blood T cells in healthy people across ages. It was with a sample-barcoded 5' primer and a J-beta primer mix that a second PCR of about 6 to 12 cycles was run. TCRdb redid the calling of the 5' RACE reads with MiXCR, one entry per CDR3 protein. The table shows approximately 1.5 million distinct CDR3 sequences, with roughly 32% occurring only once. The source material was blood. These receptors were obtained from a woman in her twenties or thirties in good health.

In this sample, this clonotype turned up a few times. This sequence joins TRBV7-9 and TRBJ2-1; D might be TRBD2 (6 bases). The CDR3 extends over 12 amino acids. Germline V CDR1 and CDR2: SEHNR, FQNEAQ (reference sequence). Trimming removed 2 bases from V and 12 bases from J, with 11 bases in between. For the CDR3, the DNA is TGTGCCAGCAGCTTACGTCAAGCGGGGCAGTTCTTC. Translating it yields CASSLRQAGQFF.

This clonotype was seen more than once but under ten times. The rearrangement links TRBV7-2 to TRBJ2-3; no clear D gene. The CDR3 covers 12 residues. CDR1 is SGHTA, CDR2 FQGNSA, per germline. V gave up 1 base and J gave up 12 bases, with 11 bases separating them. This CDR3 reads CASSLDTSNQYF. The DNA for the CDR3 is TGTGCCAGCAGCTTAGACACCAGCAACCAGTATTTT.

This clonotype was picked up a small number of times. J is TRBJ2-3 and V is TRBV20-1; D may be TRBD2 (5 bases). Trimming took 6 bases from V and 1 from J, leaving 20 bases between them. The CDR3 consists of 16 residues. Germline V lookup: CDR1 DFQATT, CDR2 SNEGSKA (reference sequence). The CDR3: CSAKRDRMDRTDTQYF. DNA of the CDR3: TGCAGTGCGAAGAGGGATCGTATGGACCGCACAGATACGCAGTATTTT.

CDR3 bases: TGTGCCAGCAGCGCCTCTAGCGGGAGTGAGACCCAGTACTTC. Its translation: CASSASSGSETQYF. The V gene is TRBV9, the J gene TRBJ2-5; TRBD2 aligns across 10 bases. CDR1 is SGDLS and CDR2 is YYNGEE in the germline V gene. V lost 3 bases, J lost 5 bases, and 4 bases stayed unmatched. The CDR3 consists of 14 residues.

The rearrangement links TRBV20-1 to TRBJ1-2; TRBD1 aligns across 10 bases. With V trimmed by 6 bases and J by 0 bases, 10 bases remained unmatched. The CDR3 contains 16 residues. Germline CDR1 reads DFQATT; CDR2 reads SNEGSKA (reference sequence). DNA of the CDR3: TGCAGTGCCCCTGGCGGGACAGGGGTTTCTAACTATGGCTACACCTTC. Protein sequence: CSAPGGTGVSNYGYTF.

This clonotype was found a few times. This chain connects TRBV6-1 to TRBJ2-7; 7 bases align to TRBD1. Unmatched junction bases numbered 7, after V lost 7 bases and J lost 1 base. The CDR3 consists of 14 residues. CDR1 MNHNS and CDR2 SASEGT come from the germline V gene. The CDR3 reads CASIIPGQSYEQYF. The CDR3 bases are TGTGCCAGCATTATACCGGGACAGTCCTACGAGCAGTACTTC.

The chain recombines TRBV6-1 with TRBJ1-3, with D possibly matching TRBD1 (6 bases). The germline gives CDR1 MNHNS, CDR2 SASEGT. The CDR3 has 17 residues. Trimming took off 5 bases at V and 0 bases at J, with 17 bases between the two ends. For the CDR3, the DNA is TGTGCCAGCAGTAATACATACAGGGAAAGCTCTGGAAACACCATATATTTT. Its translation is CASSNTYRESSGNTIYF.

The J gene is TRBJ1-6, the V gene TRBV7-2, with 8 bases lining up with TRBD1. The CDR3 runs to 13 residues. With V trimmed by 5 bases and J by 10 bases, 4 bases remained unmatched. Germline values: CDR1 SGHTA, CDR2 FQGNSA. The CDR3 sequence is CASSPTGVSPLHF. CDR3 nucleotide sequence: TGTGCCAGCAGCCCGACAGGGGTCTCACCCCTCCACTTT. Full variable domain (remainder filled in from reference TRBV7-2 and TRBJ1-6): GAGVSQSPSNKVTEKGKDVELRCDPISGHTALYWYRQSLGQGLEFLIYFQGNSAPDKSGLPSDRFSAERTGGSVSTLTIQRTQQEDSAVYLCASSPTGVSPLHFGNGTRLTVT.

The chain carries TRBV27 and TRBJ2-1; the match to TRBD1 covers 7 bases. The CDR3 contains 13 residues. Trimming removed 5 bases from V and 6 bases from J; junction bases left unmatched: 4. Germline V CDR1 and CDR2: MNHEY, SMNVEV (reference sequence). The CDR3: CASSANRGNEQFF. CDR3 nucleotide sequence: TGTGCCAGCAGTGCAAACAGGGGCAATGAGCAGTTCTTC.

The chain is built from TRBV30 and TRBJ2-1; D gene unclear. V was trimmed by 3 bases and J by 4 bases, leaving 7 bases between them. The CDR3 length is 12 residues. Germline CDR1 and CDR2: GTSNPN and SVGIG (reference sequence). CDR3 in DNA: TGTGCCTGGAGGTGGAATTACAATGAGCAGTTCTTC. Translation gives CAWRWNYNEQFF.

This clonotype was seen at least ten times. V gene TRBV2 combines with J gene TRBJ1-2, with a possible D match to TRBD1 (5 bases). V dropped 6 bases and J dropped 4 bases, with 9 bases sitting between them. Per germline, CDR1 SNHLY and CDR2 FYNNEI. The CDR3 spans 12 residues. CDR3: CASRGEPYGYTF. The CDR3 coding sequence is TGTGCCAGCAGGGGGGAACCCTATGGCTACACCTTC.

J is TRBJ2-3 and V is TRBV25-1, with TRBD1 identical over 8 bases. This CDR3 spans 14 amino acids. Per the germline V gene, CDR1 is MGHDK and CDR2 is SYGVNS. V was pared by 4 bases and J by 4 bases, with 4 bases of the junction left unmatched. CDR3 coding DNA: TGTGCCAGCAGTGGGACAGGGCTGGCAGATACGCAGTATTTT. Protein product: CASSGTGLADTQYF.

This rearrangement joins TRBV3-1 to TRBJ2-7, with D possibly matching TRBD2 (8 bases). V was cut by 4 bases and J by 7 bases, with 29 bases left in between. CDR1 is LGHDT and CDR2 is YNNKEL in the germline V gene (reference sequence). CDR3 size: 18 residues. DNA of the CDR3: TGTGCCAGCAGCCGAGGGGGCATCCTAGCGGGCTCCCTCGGGGAGCAGTACTTC. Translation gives CASSRGGILAGSLGEQYF.

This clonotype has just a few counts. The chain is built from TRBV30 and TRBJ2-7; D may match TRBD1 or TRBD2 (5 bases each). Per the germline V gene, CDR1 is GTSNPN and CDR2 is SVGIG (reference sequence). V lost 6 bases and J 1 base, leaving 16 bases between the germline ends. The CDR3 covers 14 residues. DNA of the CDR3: TGTGCCTGCACCGCCCGGGACGGATCCTACGAGCAGTACTTC. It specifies CACTARDGSYEQYF.

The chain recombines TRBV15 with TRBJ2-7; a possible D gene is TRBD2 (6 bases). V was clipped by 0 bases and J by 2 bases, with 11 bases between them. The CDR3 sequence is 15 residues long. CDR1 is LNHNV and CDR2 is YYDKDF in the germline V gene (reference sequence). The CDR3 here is CATSRDGTGAYEQYF. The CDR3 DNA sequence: TGTGCCACCAGCAGAGACGGGACTGGGGCCTACGAGCAGTACTTC.

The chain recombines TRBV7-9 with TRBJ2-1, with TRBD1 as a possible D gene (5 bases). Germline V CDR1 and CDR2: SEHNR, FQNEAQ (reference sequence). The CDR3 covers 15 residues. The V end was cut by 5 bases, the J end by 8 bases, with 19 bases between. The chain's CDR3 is CASSPRPAQGHEQFF. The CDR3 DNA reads TGTGCCAGCAGCCCCCGACCAGCCCAGGGCCATGAGCAGTTCTTC.

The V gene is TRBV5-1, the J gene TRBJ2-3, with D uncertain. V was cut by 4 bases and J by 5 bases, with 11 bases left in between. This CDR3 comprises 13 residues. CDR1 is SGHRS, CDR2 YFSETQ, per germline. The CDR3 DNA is TGCGCCAGCAGCACACCAGGTGAAGATACGCAGTATTTT. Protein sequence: CASSTPGEDTQYF.

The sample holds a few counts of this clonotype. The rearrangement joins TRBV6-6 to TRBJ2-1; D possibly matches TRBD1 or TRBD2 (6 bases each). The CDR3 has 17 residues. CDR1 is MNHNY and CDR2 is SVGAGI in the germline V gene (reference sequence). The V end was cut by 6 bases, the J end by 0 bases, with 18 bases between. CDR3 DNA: TGTGCCAGCAGAGACACCAGGGGACTTCCCTCCTACAATGAGCAGTTCTTC. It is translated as CASRDTRGLPSYNEQFF.

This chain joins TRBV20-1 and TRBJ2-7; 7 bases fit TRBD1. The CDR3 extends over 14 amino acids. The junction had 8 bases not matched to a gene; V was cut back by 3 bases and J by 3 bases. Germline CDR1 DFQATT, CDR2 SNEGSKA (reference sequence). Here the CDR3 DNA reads TGCAGTGCTAGGCTCCGGGACAGAAACTACGAGCAGTACTTC. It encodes CSARLRDRNYEQYF.

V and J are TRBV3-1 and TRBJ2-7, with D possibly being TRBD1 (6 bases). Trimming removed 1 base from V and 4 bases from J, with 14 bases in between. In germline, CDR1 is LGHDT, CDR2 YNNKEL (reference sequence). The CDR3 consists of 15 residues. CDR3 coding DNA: TGTGCCAGCAGCCAAGGCGCAGGGGCGATATACGAGCAGTACTTC. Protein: CASSQGAGAIYEQYF.

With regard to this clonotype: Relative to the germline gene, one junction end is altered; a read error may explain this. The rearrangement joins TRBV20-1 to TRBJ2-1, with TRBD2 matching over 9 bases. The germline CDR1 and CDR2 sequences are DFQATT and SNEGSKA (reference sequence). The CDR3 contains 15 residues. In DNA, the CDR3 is TGCAGTGCCGAGAACGGACTAGCGACCAACAATGAGCGGTTCTTC. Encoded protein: CSAENGLATNNERFF.

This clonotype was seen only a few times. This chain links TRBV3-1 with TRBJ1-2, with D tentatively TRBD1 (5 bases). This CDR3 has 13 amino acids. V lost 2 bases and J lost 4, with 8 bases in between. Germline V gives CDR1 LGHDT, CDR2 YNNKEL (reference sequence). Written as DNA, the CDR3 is TGTGCCAGCAGCCAAAACAGGTTCTATGGCTACACCTTC. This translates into CASSQNRFYGYTF.

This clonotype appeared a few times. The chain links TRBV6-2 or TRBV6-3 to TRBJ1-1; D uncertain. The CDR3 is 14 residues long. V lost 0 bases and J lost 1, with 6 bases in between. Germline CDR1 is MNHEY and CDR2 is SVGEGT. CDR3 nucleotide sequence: TGTGCCAGCAGTTACTCGACGAGGAACACTGAAGCTTTCTTT. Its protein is CASSYSTRNTEAFF.

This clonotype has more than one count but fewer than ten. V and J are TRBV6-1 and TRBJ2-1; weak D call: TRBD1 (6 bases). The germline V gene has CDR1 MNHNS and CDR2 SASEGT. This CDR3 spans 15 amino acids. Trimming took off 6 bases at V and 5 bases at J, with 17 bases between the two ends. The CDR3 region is CASSLNRARDNEQFF. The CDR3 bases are TGTGCCAGCAGCCTTAACAGGGCGCGTGACAATGAGCAGTTCTTC.

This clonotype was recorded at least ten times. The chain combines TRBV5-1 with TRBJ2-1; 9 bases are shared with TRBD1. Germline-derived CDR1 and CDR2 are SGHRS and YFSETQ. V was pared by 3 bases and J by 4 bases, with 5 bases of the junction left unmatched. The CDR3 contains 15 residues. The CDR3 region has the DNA TGCGCCAGCAGCTGGGACAGGGTTTCGTACAATGAGCAGTTCTTC. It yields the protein CASSWDRVSYNEQFF.

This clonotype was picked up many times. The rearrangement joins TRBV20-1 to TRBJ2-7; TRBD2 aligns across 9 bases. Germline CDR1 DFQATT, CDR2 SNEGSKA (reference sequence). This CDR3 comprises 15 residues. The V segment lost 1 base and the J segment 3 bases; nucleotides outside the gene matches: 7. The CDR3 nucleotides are TGCAGTGCTAGAGGGGAGGGACTAGCAGACTACGAGCAGTACTTC. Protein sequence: CSARGEGLADYEQYF.